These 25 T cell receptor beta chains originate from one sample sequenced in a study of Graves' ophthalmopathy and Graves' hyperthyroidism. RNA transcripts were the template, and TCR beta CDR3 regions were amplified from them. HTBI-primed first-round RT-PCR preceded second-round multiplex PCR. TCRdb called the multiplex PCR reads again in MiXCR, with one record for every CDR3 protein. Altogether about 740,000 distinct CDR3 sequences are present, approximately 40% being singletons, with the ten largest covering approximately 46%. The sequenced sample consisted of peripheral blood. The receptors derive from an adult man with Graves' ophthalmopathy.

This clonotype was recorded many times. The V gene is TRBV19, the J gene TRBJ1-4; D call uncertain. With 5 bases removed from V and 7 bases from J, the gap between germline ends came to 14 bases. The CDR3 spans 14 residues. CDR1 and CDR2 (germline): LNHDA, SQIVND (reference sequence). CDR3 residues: CASSPRAGLEKLFF. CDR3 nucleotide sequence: TGTGCCAGTAGTCCTCGGGCAGGCCTTGAAAAACTGTTTTTT.

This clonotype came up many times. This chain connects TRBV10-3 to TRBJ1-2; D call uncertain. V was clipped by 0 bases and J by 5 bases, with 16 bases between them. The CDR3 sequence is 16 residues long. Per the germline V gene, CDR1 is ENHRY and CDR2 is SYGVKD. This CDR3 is CAISESNVNGVYGYTF. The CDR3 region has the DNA TGTGCCATCAGTGAGTCGAACGTCAACGGGGTGTATGGCTACACCTTC.

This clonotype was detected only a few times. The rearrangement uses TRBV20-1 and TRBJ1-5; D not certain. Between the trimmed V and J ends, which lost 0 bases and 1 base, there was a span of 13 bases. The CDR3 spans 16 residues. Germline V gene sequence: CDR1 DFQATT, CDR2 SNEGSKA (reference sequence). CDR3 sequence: CSARDHGSTSNQPQHF. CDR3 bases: TGCAGTGCTAGAGATCATGGATCCACAAGCAATCAGCCCCAGCATTTT.

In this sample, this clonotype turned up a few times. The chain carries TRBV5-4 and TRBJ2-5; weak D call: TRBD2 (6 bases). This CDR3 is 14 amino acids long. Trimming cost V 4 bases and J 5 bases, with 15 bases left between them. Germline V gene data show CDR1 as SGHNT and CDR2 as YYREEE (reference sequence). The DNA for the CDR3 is TGTGCCAGCAGCCCCCCGGAGGGTGGCGAGACCCAGTACTTC. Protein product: CASSPPEGGETQYF.

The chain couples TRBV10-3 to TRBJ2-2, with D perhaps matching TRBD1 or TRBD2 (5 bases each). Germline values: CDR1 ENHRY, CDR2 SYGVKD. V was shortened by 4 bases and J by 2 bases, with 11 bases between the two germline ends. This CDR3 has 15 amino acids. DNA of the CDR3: TGTGCCATCAGTGTCAGGGACGGCAACACCGGGGAGCTGTTTTTT. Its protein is CAISVRDGNTGELFF.

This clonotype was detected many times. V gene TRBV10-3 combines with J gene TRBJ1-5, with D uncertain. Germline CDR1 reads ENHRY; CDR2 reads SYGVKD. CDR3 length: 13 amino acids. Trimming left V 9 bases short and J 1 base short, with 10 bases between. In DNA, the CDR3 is TGTGCCATTCGCCTGGGAAGCAATCAGCCCCAGCATTTT. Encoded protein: CAIRLGSNQPQHF.

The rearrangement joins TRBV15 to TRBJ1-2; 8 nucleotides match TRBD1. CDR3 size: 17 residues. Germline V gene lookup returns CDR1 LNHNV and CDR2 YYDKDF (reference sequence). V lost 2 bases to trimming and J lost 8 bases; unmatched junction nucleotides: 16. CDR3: CATSRISGGAWVFGYTF. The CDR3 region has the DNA TGTGCCACCAGCAGAATTTCAGGGGGCGCGTGGGTATTCGGCTACACCTTC.

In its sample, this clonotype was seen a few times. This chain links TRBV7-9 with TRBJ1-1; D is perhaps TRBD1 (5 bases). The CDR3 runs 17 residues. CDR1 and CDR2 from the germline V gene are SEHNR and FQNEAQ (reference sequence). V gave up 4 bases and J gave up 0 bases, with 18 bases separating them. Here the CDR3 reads CASSSRRPTDLNTEAFF. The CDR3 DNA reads TGTGCCAGCAGCTCCCGAAGACCGACAGATTTGAACACTGAAGCTTTCTTT.

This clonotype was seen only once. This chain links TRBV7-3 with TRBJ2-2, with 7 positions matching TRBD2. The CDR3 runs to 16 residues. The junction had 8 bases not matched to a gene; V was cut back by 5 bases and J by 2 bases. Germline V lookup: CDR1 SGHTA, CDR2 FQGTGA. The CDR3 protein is CASSPSVAGNTGELFF. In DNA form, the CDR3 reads TGTGCCAGCAGCCCCAGCGTAGCGGGTAACACCGGGGAGCTGTTTTTT.

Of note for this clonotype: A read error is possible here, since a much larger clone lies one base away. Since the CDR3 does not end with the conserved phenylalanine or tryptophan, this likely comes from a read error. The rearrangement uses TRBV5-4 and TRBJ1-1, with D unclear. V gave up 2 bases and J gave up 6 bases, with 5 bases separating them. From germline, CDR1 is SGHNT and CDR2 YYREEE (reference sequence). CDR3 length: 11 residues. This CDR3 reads CASSFIAEAFL. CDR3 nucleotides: TGTGCCAGCAGCTTCATCGCTGAAGCTTTCCTT.

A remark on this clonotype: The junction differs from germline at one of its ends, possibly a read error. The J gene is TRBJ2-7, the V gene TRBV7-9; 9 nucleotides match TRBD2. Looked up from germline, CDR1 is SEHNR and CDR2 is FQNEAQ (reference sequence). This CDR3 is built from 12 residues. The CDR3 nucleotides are TGTGCCAGCAGTCCCCGACTAGCGGTGTTTTTTTTC. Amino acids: CASSPRLAVFFF.

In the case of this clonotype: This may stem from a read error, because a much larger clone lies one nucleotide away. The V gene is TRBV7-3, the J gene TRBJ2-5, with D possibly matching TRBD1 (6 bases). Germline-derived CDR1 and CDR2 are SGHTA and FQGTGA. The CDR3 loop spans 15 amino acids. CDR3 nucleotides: TGTGCCAGCAGCCTCAGTTCCCAGGGGTCAGAGACCCTGTACTTC. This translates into CASSLSSQGSETLYF.

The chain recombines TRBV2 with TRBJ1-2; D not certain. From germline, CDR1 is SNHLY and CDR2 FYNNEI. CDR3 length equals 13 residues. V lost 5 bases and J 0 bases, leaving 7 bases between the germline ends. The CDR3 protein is CASSRQPNYGYTF. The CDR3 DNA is TGTGCCAGCAGTAGGCAACCTAACTATGGCTACACCTTC.

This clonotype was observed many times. CDR3 protein: CASSQTYEETQYF. CDR3 sequence (DNA): TGTGCCAGCAGCCAAACTTACGAAGAGACCCAGTACTTC. This chain joins TRBV7-2 and TRBJ2-5; D uncertain. The CDR3 is 13 amino acids. Germline V CDR1 and CDR2: SGHTA, FQGNSA. The ends were cut back, 5 bases at V and 3 bases at J, with 10 bases in the middle.

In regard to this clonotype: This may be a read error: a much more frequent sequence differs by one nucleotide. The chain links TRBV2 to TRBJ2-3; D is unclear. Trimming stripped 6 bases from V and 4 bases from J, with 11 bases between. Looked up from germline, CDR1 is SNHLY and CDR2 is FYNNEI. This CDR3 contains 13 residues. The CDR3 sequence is CASSRSLADTQYF. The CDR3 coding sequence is TGTGCCAGCAGCAGGAGTCTCGCAGATACGCAGTATTTT.

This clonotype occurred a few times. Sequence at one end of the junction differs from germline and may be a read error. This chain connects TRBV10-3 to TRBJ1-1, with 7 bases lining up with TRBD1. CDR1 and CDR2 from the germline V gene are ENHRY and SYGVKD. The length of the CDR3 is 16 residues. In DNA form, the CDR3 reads TGTGCCAGCAGTTTATTTGTCGGGACAGCGAACACTGAAGCTTTCTTT. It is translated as CASSLFVGTANTEAFF.

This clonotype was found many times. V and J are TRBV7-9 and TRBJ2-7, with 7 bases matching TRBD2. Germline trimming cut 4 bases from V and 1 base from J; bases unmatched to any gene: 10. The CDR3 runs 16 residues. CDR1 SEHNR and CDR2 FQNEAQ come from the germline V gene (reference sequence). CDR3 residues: CASSSGRLAESYEQYF. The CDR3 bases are TGTGCCAGCAGCTCAGGCAGGCTAGCGGAATCCTACGAGCAGTACTTC. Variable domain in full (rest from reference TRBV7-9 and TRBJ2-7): DTGVSQNPRHKITKRGQNVTFRCDPISEHNRLYWYRQTLGQGPEFLTYFQNEAQLEKSRLLSDRFSAERPKGSFSTLEIQRTEQGDSAMYLCASSSGRLAESYEQYFGPGTRLTVT.

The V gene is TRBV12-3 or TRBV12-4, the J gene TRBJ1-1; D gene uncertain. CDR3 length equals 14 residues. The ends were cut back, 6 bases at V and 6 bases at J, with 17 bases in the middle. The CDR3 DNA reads TGTGCCAGCAGCCACGGGGTAGGGTCGGCTGAAGCTTTCTTT. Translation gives CASSHGVGSAEAFF.

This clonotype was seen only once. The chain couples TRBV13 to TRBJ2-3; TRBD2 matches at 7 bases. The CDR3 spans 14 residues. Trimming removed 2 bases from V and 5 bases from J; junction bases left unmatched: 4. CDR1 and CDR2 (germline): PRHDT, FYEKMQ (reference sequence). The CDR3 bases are TGTGCCAGCAGCTTATATGGGGGGGGAGATACGCAGTATTTT. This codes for CASSLYGGGDTQYF.

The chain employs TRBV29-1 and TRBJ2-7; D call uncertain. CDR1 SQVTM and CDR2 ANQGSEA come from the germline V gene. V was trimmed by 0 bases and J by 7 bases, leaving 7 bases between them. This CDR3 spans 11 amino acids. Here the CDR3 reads CSVEDLGEQYF. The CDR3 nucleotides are TGCAGCGTTGAAGATCTTGGGGAGCAGTACTTC.

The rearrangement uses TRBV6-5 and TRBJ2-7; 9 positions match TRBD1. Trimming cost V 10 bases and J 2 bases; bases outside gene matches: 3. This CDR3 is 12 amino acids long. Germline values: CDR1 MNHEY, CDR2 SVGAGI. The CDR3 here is CAIGQGTYEQYF. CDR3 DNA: TGTGCCATTGGACAGGGGACCTACGAGCAGTACTTC.

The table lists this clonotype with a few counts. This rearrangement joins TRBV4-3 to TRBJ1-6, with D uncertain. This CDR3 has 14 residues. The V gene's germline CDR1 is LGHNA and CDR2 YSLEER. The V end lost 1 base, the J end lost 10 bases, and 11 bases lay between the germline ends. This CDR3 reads CASSQGDNHSPLHF. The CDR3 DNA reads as TGCGCCAGCAGCCAAGGGGATAACCACTCACCCCTCCACTTT.

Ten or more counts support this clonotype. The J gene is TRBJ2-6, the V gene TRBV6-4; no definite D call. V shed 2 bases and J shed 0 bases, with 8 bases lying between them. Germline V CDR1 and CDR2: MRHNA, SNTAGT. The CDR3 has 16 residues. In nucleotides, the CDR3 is TGTGCCAGCAGTGACCGGGCCCTCTCTGGGGCCAACGTCCTGACTTTC. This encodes CASSDRALSGANVLTF.

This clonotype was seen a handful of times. In DNA form, the CDR3 reads TGTGCCAGTAGTATAGAGGCCAGGGTAGGAACTGAAGCTTTCTTT. It is translated as CASSIEARVGTEAFF. V gene TRBV19 combines with J gene TRBJ1-1, with D tentatively TRBD1 (5 bases). V gave up 0 bases and J gave up 5 bases, with 13 bases separating them. CDR3 size: 15 residues. In germline, CDR1 is LNHDA, CDR2 SQIVND (reference sequence).

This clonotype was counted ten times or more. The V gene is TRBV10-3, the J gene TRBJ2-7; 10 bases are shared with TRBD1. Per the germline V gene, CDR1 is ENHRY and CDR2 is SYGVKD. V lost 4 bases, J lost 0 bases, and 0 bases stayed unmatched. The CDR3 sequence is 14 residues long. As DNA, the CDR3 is TGTGCCATCAGTGGGACAGGGGGCTCCTACGAGCAGTACTTC. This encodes CAISGTGGSYEQYF.